Below are 2 T cell receptor beta chains sequenced from a single sample in a study of glioma-infiltrating T cells. TCR alpha and beta CDR3 regions were amplified from RNA using iRepertoire nested multiplex PCR. TCRdb redid the calling of the multiplex PCR reads with MiXCR, one entry per CDR3 protein. The sample includes a few hundred thousand distinct CDR3 sequences, roughly two fifths of them seen just once. Sample: glioma tissue, nonneoplastic brain tissue, or PBMCs (not recorded which). All receptors derive from a human donor with low-grade glioma or glioblastoma, undergoing nonglioma brain surgery, or in good health (not recorded which).

This clonotype was seen repeatedly, ten times or more. One end of the junction fails to match germline, which may point to a read error. The chain links TRBV27 to TRBJ2-1, with TRBD1 identical over 8 bases. Germline assignment: CDR1 MNHEY and CDR2 SMNVEV (reference sequence). This CDR3 is built from 13 residues. DNA for the CDR3: TGTGCCAACAGTTTGACAGGGGCTCATGAGCAGTTCTTC. Protein sequence: CANSLTGAHEQFF.

In its sample, this clonotype was seen a few times. V gene TRBV5-4 combines with J gene TRBJ1-1; D perhaps matches TRBD1 (5 bases). V dropped 3 bases and J dropped 3 bases, with 9 bases sitting between them. The CDR3 has 13 residues. CDR1 and CDR2 (germline): SGHNT, YYREEE (reference sequence). CDR3 DNA: TGTGCCAGCAGCTCGGACACATACACTGAAGCTTTCTTT. Its protein product is CASSSDTYTEAFF.